These T cell receptor beta chains were read from a single sample in a study of spatial heterogeneity in lung cancer. In TCRdb, the 5' RACE reads were re-called with MiXCR into one record per CDR3 protein. The sample consists of approximately 21,000 distinct CDR3 sequences, more than 4.5% of them appearing once. Sequenced material: lung tumor tissue, taken at surgery. The receptors were gathered from a male donor with early-stage non-small cell lung cancer. The CDR3 runs from the conserved cysteine through the conserved F or W. The D gene is left open where the match is weak. Not every row has a clone size; where given, it reads once, few, many or a size class.

V,D,size,J,DNA,CDR3
TRBV6-2/TRBV6-3,.,many,TRBJ2-1,TGTGCCAGCGCGCTCAGGAGAGGTGAGCAGTTCTTC,CASALRRGEQFF
TRBV7-3,.,many,TRBJ2-1,TGTGCCAGCAGTGGGGACCCTAAGAATGAGCAGTTCTTC,CASSGDPKNEQFF
TRBV20-1,TRBD2,many,TRBJ2-1,TGCAGTGCTGGGACTAGCGGGATCAGTGAGCAGTTCTTC,CSAGTSGISEQFF
TRBV29-1,.,many,TRBJ1-1,TGCAGCGTTCGACACATGAACACTGAAGCTTTCTTT,CSVRHMNTEAFF
TRBV27,.,many,TRBJ2-7,TGTGCCAGCAGCCAACTCACCGCGGACGAGCAGTACTTC,CASSQLTADEQYF
TRBV7-2,TRBD1,.,TRBJ1-4,TGTGCCAGCAGCCAGAGTCACGACAGGGTGGGGGAAAAACTGTTTTTT,CASSQSHDRVGEKLFF
TRBV6-5,TRBD1,few,TRBJ1-6,TGTGCCAGCAGCCCCGCCAGGGGGCGGAATTCACCCCTCCACTTT,CASSPARGRNSPLHF
TRBV5-1,TRBD1,many,TRBJ1-2,TGCGCCAGCATGGGACAGGGGGCGCTTGGCTATGGCTACACCTTC,CASMGQGALGYGYTF
TRBV3-1,.,many,TRBJ2-5,TGTGCCAGCAGCCAAGATCTCCAGAAAGAGACCCAGTACTTC,CASSQDLQKETQYF
TRBV11-2,.,many,TRBJ2-7,TGTGCCAGCAGCTTAGGTCCGAGGGGAACGGACGAGCAGTACTTC,CASSLGPRGTDEQYF
TRBV28,TRBD1,few,TRBJ2-7,TGTGCCAGCAGTCTACCGACAGGGATCTACGAGCAGTACTTC,CASSLPTGIYEQYF
TRBV7-2,.,.,TRBJ2-1,TGTGCCAGCAGCTTGATTCAGTCTGAGCAGTTCTTC,CASSLIQSEQFF
TRBV2,.,many,TRBJ1-6,TGTGCCAGCAGGGACGGGAAGAGCTCCTATAATTCACCCCTCCACTTT,CASRDGKSSYNSPLHF
TRBV12-3/TRBV12-4,.,.,TRBJ2-1,TGTGCCAGCAGTTTTTTCGCCACCTACAATGAGCAGTTCTTC,CASSFFATYNEQFF
TRBV24-1,.,many,TRBJ2-5,TGTGCCACCAGTGACCCCCGGGCCCTGCAAGAGACCCAGTACTTC,CATSDPRALQETQYF
TRBV12-3/TRBV12-4,.,many,TRBJ1-2,TGTGCCAGCAGTGCTGCTAAAGGTGGCGGCTACACCTTC,CASSAAKGGGYTF
TRBV4-2,.,many,TRBJ1-2,TGTGCCAGCAGCTTCACAGGGAACTATGGCTACACCTTC,CASSFTGNYGYTF
TRBV19,.,.,TRBJ2-4,TGTGCCAGTAGTATAGTCACAGCGGGAGCCAAAAACATTCAGTACTTC,CASSIVTAGAKNIQYF
TRBV6-6,TRBD1,few,TRBJ1-6,TGTGCCAGCAGGCTTGACAGGGTCAATTCACCCCTCCACTTT,CASRLDRVNSPLHF
TRBV27,.,many,TRBJ1-4,TGTGCCAGCAGTTTAACAGGGAGGGATAATGAAAAACTGTTTTTT,CASSLTGRDNEKLFF
TRBV28,TRBD2,few,TRBJ2-3,TGTGCCAGCAGTTCGGGACTAGCGGGAGTCACAGATACGCAGTATTTT,CASSSGLAGVTDTQYF
TRBV19,.,few,TRBJ1-5,TGTGCCAGTAGTTTAATAGGACAGAATAGCAATCAGCCCCAGCATTTT,CASSLIGQNSNQPQHF
TRBV20-1,.,many,TRBJ2-3,TGCAGTGCCCCTAACCAGCATACGCAGTATTTT,CSAPNQHTQYF
TRBV13,TRBD1,many,TRBJ1-1,TGTGCCAGCAGCCCCAGACAGGGTATGAACACTGAAGCTTTCTTT,CASSPRQGMNTEAFF
TRBV7-9,.,.,TRBJ2-6,TGTGCCGGTCAGGTGCGCTCTGGGGCCAACGTCCTGACTTTC,CAGQVRSGANVLTF
TRBV7-2,.,many,TRBJ2-1,TGTGCCAGCAGCTTAGTGGGAGCTACAGCCCAGCAGTTCTTC,CASSLVGATAQQFF
TRBV4-1,.,many,TRBJ1-6,TGCGCCAGCAGCCAACTTCGGGACACTCTCCCCTCACCCCTCCACTTT,CASSQLRDTLPSPLHF
TRBV7-2,TRBD2,many,TRBJ2-1,TGTGCCAGCAACATAGCGGGGGGCCCCATCAATGAGCAGTTCTTC,CASNIAGGPINEQFF
TRBV29-1,TRBD2,many,TRBJ2-2,TGCAGCGTTGTAACCCCGGGACTAGCGGGAGTTGGGGAGCTGTTTTTT,CSVVTPGLAGVGELFF
TRBV18,.,many,TRBJ1-3,TGTGCCAGCTCACCACTCCAGGATATTATTCGCTCTGGAAACACCATATATTTT,CASSPLQDIIRSGNTIYF
TRBV2,.,many,TRBJ2-7,TGTGCCAGCAGTCTTTTGACATCCGTTTTAGAGCAGTACTTC,CASSLLTSVLEQYF
TRBV3-1,.,many,TRBJ2-1,TGTGCCAGCAGCCATACCCAATACAATGAGCAGTTCTTC,CASSHTQYNEQFF
TRBV6-6,.,many,TRBJ2-3,TGTGCCAGCAGTTACGGTTTCGAACTCCGAACAGATACGCAGTATTTT,CASSYGFELRTDTQYF
TRBV30,TRBD2,many,TRBJ2-7,TGTGCCTGGAGTGGCCATCCTAGCGGGGGGGCCGGTTCTCGGTACTTC,CAWSGHPSGGAGSRYF
TRBV18,.,.,TRBJ2-5,TGTGCCAGCTCCCGCGGACAGAGAAAAGAGACCCAGTACTTC,CASSRGQRKETQYF
TRBV6-6,TRBD1,many,TRBJ2-4,TGTGCCAGCAGCCCGCAGGACAGGGCGACCAAAAACATTCAGTACTTC,CASSPQDRATKNIQYF
TRBV7-9,TRBD2,many,TRBJ2-2,TGTGCCAGCAGATTCGACCAGCGGGAGGCCGGGGAGCTGTTTTTT,CASRFDQREAGELFF
TRBV5-1,TRBD2,many,TRBJ2-1,TGCGCCAGCAGCCCCGGCGGGAGCTCCTACAATGAGCAGTTCTTC,CASSPGGSSYNEQFF
TRBV6-2/TRBV6-3,.,.,TRBJ1-1,TGTGCCAGCAGTTACCCCGTCGGGGGCGTTTTCTTT,CASSYPVGGVFF
TRBV19,.,many,TRBJ2-5,TGTGCCACCACCGAGAGTTCGGGAGAGACCCAGTACTTC,CATTESSGETQYF
TRBV12-3/TRBV12-4,TRBD2,many,TRBJ2-1,TGTGCCAGCAGTCTTAGGGAGGGCCTGACCAATGAGCAGTTCTTC,CASSLREGLTNEQFF
TRBV12-3/TRBV12-4,.,many,TRBJ2-3,TGTGCCAGCAGGGGCGATTTCGGGGGCTCCGAGTATTTT,CASRGDFGGSEYF
TRBV6-2/TRBV6-3,.,many,TRBJ2-3,TGTGCCAGCAGTTACGAAGCCCGATCCGCGAAATATTTT,CASSYEARSAKYF
TRBV4-2,.,many,TRBJ1-3,TGTGCCAGCAGCCCCTCTGGAAACACCATATATTTT,CASSPSGNTIYF
TRBV11-3,TRBD2,.,TRBJ2-1,TGTGCCAGCAGCTCTAGAGGTAGCGGGGGATACAATGAGCAGTTCTTC,CASSSRGSGGYNEQFF
TRBV20-1,.,.,TRBJ2-5,TGCAGTGCTAGTTTCCAGACCCAAGAGACCCAGTACTTC,CSASFQTQETQYF